This T cell receptor (beta chain) was sequenced during a study of cytomegalovirus exposure and HLA in healthy donors. General study results and limits: Most TCR sequences proved rare, with some public TCRs found in many donors. The study flagged around 160 TCR beta chains as cytomegalovirus-associated.

The primer mix had 60 Vbeta and 13 Jbeta primers. This table comes from immunoSEQ multiplex PCR, and its TCRdb copy is limited to in-frame clones, with some not included. The sample has 100,000 to 150,000 clones, roughly a tenth seen once. Unrecorded immune exposure was likely among donors, who were nominally healthy when sampled. The table lists this clone with a few counts. Its cognate antigen is unknown. Per the germline V gene, CDR1 is MNHEY and CDR2 is SVGAGI. The CDR3 is made up of 16 amino acids. The J segment lost 6 bases and the V segment lost 6 bases, leaving 7 bases of the junction unmatched.

The TCR was taken from a young woman in good health and CMV-seropositive. The chain has TRBV6-5 and TRBJ2-1; 14 nucleotides match TRBD2. Sequencing used PBMCs. In nucleotides, the CDR3 is TGTGCCAGCAGATACCTGACTAGCGGGAGGGGCAATGAGCAGTTCTTC. It specifies CASRYLTSGRGNEQFF.